The 17 T cell receptor beta chains below were found in one sample sequenced in a study of T cells in Graves' hyperthyroidism and ophthalmopathy. Amplification yielded TCR beta CDR3 regions, with RNA transcripts as the source. Carried out on the TCR CDR3, a first-round RT-PCR used the HTBI primer set. TCRdb re-called the multiplex PCR reads with MiXCR, one entry per CDR3 protein. The sample lists about 640,000 distinct CDR3 sequences, about 20% occurring once. Sequencing was done on a sample of blood. The receptors shown here come from a man under 40 with Graves' ophthalmopathy.

CDR3 DNA sequence: TGCGCCAGCAGCCAGGGTAGCGGGAACTCCTACGAGCAGTACTTC. This sequence encodes CASSQGSGNSYEQYF. The chain is built from TRBV4-3 and TRBJ2-7; 8 bases agree with TRBD2. In germline, CDR1 is LGHNA, CDR2 YSLEER. The CDR3 has 15 residues. The ends lost 3 bases at V and 0 bases at J; junction bases unmatched: 4.

This clonotype was seen only a few times. The V call is TRBV4-3, the J call TRBJ2-5; tentative D call: TRBD1 (6 bases). CDR1 LGHNA and CDR2 YSLEER come from the germline V gene. The CDR3 sequence is 15 residues long. V was pared by 2 bases and J by 4 bases, with 14 bases between. In DNA, the CDR3 is TGCGCCAGCAGCCAACTGACCGGGACACTAGAGACCCAGTACTTC. Translation gives CASSQLTGTLETQYF.

This clonotype was detected only a few times. V and J are TRBV5-1 and TRBJ2-1, with 9 positions matching TRBD2. Per the germline V gene, CDR1 is SGHRS and CDR2 is YFSETQ. The V gene end was trimmed by 0 bases and the J gene end by 5 bases; junction bases not matched to a gene: 3. The CDR3 is 15 residues long. In nucleotides, the CDR3 is TGCGCCAGCAGCTTGGGGGGGACTAGCCACAATGAGCAGTTCTTC. As protein: CASSLGGTSHNEQFF.

The chain links TRBV30 to TRBJ1-5; D is uncertain. The germline V and J ends were trimmed by 0 bases and 7 bases, with 13 bases remaining between them. In germline, CDR1 is GTSNPN, CDR2 SVGIG (reference sequence). The length of the CDR3 is 14 residues. The CDR3 sequence: CAWSVKGRSQPQHF. DNA for the CDR3: TGTGCCTGGAGTGTAAAGGGAAGGAGCCAGCCCCAGCATTTT. The whole variable domain, filled in from reference TRBV30 and TRBJ1-5, reads SQTIHQWPATLVQPVGSPLSLECTVEGTSNPNLYWYRQAAGRGLQLLFYSVGIGQISSEVPQNLSASRPQDRQFILSSKKLLLSDSGFYLCAWSVKGRSQPQHFGDGTRLSIL.

This chain connects TRBV10-3 to TRBJ2-7, with 7 positions matching TRBD1. The germline V gene encodes CDR1 ENHRY and CDR2 SYGVKD. Losses at the gene ends were 0 bases for V and 3 bases for J; bases not matched to a gene: 29. The CDR3 has 23 residues. The CDR3 sequence: CAISESILDAKTGTIEDGYEQYF. The DNA of the CDR3 is TGTGCCATCAGTGAGTCTATCTTAGACGCCAAGACAGGGACGATTGAGGACGGCTACGAGCAGTACTTC.

This clonotype was counted only a few times. V gene TRBV3-1 combines with J gene TRBJ1-3; no definite D call. The germline CDR1 and CDR2 sequences are LGHDT and YNNKEL (reference sequence). The V and J ends lost 3 bases and 0 bases respectively, with 6 bases between them. This CDR3 region has 14 residues. CDR3 sequence: CASSQTVSGNTIYF. CDR3 sequence (DNA): TGTGCCAGCAGCCAGACGGTCTCTGGAAACACCATATATTTT.

Only a few counts were recorded for this clonotype. Being one base from a much bigger clone, this may be a read error. The chain has TRBV7-2 and TRBJ2-7, with 10 nucleotides matching TRBD2. The germline V gene has CDR1 SGHTA and CDR2 FQGNSA. The length of the CDR3 is 15 residues. Written as DNA, the CDR3 is TGTGCCAGCGCTTCGGGAAGCGGGAGGGCCTACGAGCGGTACTTC. Its protein is CASASGSGRAYERYF. Looking up the rest from reference TRBV7-2 and TRBJ2-7 gives the full variable domain: GAGVSQSPSNKVTEKGKDVELRCDPISGHTALYWYRQSLGQGLEFLIYFQGNSAPDKSGLPSDRFSAERTGGSVSTLTIQRTQQEDSAVYLCASASGSGRAYERYFGPGTRLTVT.

This clonotype was picked up many times. The rearrangement uses TRBV29-1 and TRBJ2-7, with 7 bases lining up with TRBD1. The CDR3 runs 13 residues. The germline CDR1 and CDR2 sequences are SQVTM and ANQGSEA. V lost 4 bases and J lost 4; bases outside the gene matches: 7. The CDR3 nucleotides are TGCAGCGTTGTACGGCAGGGGGAGTACGAGCAGTACTTC. Amino acid sequence: CSVVRQGEYEQYF.

The sample holds a few counts of this clonotype. CDR3 nucleotides: TGTGCCAGCAGTTACTCTCCTAGCGGGTCCCTCCCAAACACCGGGGAGCTGTTTTTT. As protein: CASSYSPSGSLPNTGELFF. J is TRBJ2-2 and V is TRBV6-5; 8 bases fit TRBD2. The V segment lost 0 bases and the J segment 2 bases; nucleotides outside the gene matches: 11. Germline loops: CDR1 MNHEY, CDR2 SVGAGI. The length of the CDR3 is 19 residues.

The sample holds many counts of this clonotype. The rearrangement uses TRBV2 and TRBJ1-2; D is perhaps TRBD1 (6 bases). The CDR3 extends over 13 amino acids. Germline values: CDR1 SNHLY, CDR2 FYNNEI. V was trimmed by 2 bases and J by 4 bases, leaving 8 bases between them. This CDR3 reads CASSETGIYGYTF. The CDR3 bases are TGTGCCAGCAGTGAAACAGGGATCTATGGCTACACCTTC.

In this sample, this clonotype turned up many times. V usage is TRBV10-2 and J usage is TRBJ2-7; TRBD2 agrees at 11 bases. Looked up from germline, CDR1 is WSHSY and CDR2 is SAAADI. J lost 3 bases, V lost 2 bases, and 0 bases had no gene match. The CDR3 runs 14 residues. The CDR3 nucleotides read TGCGCCAGCAGTGAGGGGACTAGCGGCTACGAGCAGTACTTC. This gives the protein CASSEGTSGYEQYF.

The chain is built from TRBV7-9 and TRBJ2-7; TRBD1 agrees at 11 bases. The germline V gene encodes CDR1 SEHNR and CDR2 FQNEAQ (reference sequence). V was clipped by 5 bases and J by 5 bases; unmatched bases: 5. This CDR3 comprises 14 residues. The CDR3 DNA follows: TGTGCCAGCAGCCAGGGGACAGGGGGGCACGAGCAGTACTTC. Amino acid sequence: CASSQGTGGHEQYF.

The chain recombines TRBV29-1 with TRBJ2-3; no firm D call. This CDR3 spans 13 amino acids. The V end was cut by 4 bases, the J end by 3 bases, with 11 bases between. Germline lookup yields CDR1 SQVTM and CDR2 ANQGSEA. The CDR3 region is CSVARVETDTQYF. CDR3 DNA sequence: TGCAGCGTTGCCCGGGTTGAGACAGATACGCAGTATTTT.

At least ten counts were recorded for this clonotype. This sequence joins TRBV7-2 and TRBJ2-7; no reliable D call. CDR1 is SGHTA, CDR2 FQGNSA, per germline. This CDR3 comprises 14 residues. Trimming took off 7 bases at V and 1 base at J, with 14 bases between the two ends. CDR3 in DNA: TGTGCCAGCACCCCTGACGTGGGGTCCTACGAGCAGTACTTC. Protein sequence: CASTPDVGSYEQYF.

This clonotype has just a few counts. At one of its ends the junction is not consistent with the germline gene, which may arise from a read error. The V and J genes are TRBV24-1 and TRBJ2-3; 7 nucleotides agree with TRBD2. The CDR3 sequence is 16 residues long. Germline CDR1 reads KGHDR; CDR2 reads SFDVKD. CDR3 region: CATNKGGADSTDTQYF. CDR3 nucleotide sequence: TGTGCCACCAACAAGGGAGGGGCCGACAGCACGGATACGCAGTATTTT.

This clonotype was picked up many times. The chain joins TRBV11-2 to TRBJ2-5, with D tentatively TRBD2 (5 bases). CDR3 size: 18 residues. Germline CDR1 and CDR2: SGHAT and FQNNGV. V lost 2 bases and J lost 8, with 27 bases in between. The CDR3 DNA sequence: TGTGCCAGCAGCTTACGAGCGGTGGCCCCCGGCCCAAGGTTTACCCAGTACTTC. This sequence encodes CASSLRAVAPGPRFTQYF.

The genes are TRBV4-3 and TRBJ2-5; 7 positions agree with TRBD2. The CDR3 runs to 14 residues. J gave up 1 base and V 3 bases, and 2 bases lay outside the gene matches. Germline V gene sequence: CDR1 LGHNA, CDR2 YSLEER. This chain's CDR3 is CASSQGLPQETQYF. As DNA, the CDR3 is TGCGCCAGCAGCCAGGGACTACCCCAAGAGACCCAGTACTTC.